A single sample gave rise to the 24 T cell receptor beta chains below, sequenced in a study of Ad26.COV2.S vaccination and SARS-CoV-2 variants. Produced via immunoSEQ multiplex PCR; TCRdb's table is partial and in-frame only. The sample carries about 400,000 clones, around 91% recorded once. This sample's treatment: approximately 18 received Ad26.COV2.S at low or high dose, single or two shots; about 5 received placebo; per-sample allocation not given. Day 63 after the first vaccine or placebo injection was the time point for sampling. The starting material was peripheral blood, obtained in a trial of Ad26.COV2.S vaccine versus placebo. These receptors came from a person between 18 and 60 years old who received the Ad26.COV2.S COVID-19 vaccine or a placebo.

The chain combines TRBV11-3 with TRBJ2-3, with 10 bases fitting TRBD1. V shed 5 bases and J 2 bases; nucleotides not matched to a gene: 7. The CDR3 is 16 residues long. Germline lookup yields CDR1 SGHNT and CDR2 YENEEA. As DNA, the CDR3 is TGTGCCAGCAGCACTCCGGACAGGGGGGTCACAGATACGCAGTATTTT. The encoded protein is CASSTPDRGVTDTQYF.

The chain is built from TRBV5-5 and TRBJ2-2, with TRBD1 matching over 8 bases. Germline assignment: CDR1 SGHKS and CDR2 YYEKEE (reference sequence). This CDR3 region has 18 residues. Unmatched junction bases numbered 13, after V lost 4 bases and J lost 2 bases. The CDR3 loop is CASSRTAGRGPNTGELFF. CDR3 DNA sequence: TGTGCCAGCAGCCGTACTGCCGGCAGGGGGCCAAACACCGGGGAGCTGTTTTTT. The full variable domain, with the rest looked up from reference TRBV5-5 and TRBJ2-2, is DAGVTQSPTHLIKTRGQQVTLRCSPISGHKSVSWYQQVLGQGPQFIFQYYEKEERGRGNFPDRFSARQFPNYSSELNVNALLLGDSALYLCASSRTAGRGPNTGELFFGEGSRLTVL.

Here the CDR3 reads CASSPIWDRGKETQYF. CDR3 nucleotides: TGTGCCAGCAGCCCTATCTGGGACAGGGGAAAAGAGACCCAGTACTTC. The V and J genes are TRBV7-2 and TRBJ2-5; 10 bases map to TRBD1. The length of the CDR3 is 16 residues. Trimming took 5 bases from V and 3 from J; bases not matched to a gene: 9. The V gene's germline CDR1 is SGHTA and CDR2 FQGNSA.

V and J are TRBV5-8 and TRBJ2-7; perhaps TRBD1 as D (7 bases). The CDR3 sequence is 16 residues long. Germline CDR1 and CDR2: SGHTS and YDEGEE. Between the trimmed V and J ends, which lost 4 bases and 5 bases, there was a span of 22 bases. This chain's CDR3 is CASSPDPDREDHEQYF. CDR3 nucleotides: TGTGCCAGCAGCCCCGACCCAGACAGGGAGGACCACGAGCAGTACTTC.

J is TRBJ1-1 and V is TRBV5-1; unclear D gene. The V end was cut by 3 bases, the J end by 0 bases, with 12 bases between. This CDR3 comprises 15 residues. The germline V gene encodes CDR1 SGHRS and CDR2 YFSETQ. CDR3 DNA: TGCGCCAGCAGCTATCTAGTCCCGCTGAACACTGAAGCTTTCTTT. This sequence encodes CASSYLVPLNTEAFF.

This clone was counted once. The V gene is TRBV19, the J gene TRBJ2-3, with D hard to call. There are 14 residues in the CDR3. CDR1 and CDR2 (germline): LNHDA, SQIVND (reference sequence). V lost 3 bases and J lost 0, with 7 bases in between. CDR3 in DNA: TGTGCCAGTAGTATGGGTACTAGCACAGATACGCAGTATTTT. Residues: CASSMGTSTDTQYF.

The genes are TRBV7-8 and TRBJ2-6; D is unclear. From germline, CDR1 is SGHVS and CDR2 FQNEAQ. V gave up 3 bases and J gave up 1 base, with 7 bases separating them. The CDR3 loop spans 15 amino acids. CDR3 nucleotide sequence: TGTGCCAGCAGCTTTCCCGCGTCTGGGGCCAACGTCCTGACTTTC. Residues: CASSFPASGANVLTF.

In nucleotides, the CDR3 is TGCGCCAGCAGCCCCGGACTAGACACAGATACGCAGTATTTT. Protein sequence: CASSPGLDTDTQYF. This chain connects TRBV5-1 to TRBJ2-3, with 7 bases aligning to TRBD2. Trimming removed 4 bases from V and 2 bases from J; junction bases left unmatched: 4. This CDR3 has 14 residues. The germline CDR1 and CDR2 sequences are SGHRS and YFSETQ.

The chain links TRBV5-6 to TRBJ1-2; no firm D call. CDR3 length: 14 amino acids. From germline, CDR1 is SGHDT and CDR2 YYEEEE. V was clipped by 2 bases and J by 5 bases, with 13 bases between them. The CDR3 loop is CASSLPKKSYGYTF. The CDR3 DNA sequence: TGTGCCAGCAGCTTACCAAAAAAAAGTTATGGCTACACCTTC.

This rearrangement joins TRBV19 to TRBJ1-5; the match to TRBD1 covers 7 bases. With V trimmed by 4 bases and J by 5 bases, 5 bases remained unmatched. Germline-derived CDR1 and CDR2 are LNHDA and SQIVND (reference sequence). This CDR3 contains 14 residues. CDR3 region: CASSKGTDYQPQHF. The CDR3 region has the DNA TGTGCCAGTAGTAAGGGGACAGACTATCAGCCCCAGCATTTT. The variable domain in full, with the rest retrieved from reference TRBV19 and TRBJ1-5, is DGGITQSPKYLFRKEGQNVTLSCEQNLNHDAMYWYRQDPGQGLRLIYYSQIVNDFQKGDIAEGYSVSREKKESFPLTVTSAQKNPTAFYLCASSKGTDYQPQHFGDGTRLSIL.

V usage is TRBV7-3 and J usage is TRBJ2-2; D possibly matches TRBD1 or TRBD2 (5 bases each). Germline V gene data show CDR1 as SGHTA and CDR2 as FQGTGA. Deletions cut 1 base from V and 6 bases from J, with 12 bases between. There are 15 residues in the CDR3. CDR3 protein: CASSLMGEVAGELFF. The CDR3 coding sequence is TGTGCCAGCAGCTTAATGGGGGAAGTCGCCGGGGAGCTGTTTTTT.

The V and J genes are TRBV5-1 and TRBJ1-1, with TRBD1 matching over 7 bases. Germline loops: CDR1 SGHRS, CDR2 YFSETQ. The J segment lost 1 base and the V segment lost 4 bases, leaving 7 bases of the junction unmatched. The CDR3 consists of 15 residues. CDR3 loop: CASSQRQGKNTEAFF. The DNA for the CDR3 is TGCGCCAGCAGCCAAAGACAGGGAAAGAACACTGAAGCTTTCTTT.

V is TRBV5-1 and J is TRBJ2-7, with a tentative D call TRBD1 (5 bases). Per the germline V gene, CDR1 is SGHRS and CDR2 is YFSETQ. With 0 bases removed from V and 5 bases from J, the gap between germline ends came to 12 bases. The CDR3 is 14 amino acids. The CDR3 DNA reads TGCGCCAGCAGCTTGGAGGGGTTAGGCGACGAGCAGTACTTC. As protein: CASSLEGLGDEQYF.

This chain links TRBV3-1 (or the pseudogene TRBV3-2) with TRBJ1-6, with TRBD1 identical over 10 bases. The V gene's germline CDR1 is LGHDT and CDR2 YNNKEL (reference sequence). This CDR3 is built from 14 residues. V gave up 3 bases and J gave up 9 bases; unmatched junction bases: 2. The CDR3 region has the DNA TGTGCCAGCAGCCACGGGACAGGGGCTTCACCCCTCCACTTT. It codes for CASSHGTGASPLHF.

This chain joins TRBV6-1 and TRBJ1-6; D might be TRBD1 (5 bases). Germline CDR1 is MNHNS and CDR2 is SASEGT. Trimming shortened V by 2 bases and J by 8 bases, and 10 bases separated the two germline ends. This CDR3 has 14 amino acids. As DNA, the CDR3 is TGTGCCAGCAGTGAATCGAGACAGTATTCACCCCTCCACTTT. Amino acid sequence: CASSESRQYSPLHF.

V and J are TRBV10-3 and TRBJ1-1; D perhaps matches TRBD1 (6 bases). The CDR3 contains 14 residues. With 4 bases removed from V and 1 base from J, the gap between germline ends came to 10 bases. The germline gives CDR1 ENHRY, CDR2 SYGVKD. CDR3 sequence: CAISVRGKNTEAFF. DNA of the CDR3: TGTGCCATCAGTGTAAGGGGGAAGAACACTGAAGCTTTCTTT.

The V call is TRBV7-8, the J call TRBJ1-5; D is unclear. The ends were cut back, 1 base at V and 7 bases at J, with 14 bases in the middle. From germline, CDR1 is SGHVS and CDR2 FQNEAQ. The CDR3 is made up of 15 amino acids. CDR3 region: CASSLVVGSGQPQHF. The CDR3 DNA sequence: TGTGCCAGCAGCTTAGTGGTCGGCAGTGGGCAGCCCCAGCATTTT.

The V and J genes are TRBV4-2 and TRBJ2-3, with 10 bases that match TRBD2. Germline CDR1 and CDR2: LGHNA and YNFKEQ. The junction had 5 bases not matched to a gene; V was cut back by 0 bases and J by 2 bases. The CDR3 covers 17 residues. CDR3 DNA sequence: TGTGCCAGCAGCCAAGAGGCTAGCGGGAGTCCCACAGATACGCAGTATTTT. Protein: CASSQEASGSPTDTQYF.

The DNA for the CDR3 is TGTGCCAGCAGTTTAGAGGGCGGGAGCTCCTACGAGCAGTACTTC. Its translation: CASSLEGGSSYEQYF. The genes are TRBV28 and TRBJ2-7; TRBD2 matches 7 bases. V gave up 2 bases and J gave up 0 bases; unmatched junction bases: 4. This CDR3 has 15 amino acids. Germline CDR1 reads MDHEN; CDR2 reads SYDVKM.

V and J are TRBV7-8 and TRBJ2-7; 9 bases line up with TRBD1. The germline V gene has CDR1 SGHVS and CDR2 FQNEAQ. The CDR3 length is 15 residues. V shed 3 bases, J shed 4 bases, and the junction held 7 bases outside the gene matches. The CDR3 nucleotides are TGTGCCAGCAGCTTCCGAACAGGGGGCGGGTACGAGCAGTACTTC. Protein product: CASSFRTGGGYEQYF.

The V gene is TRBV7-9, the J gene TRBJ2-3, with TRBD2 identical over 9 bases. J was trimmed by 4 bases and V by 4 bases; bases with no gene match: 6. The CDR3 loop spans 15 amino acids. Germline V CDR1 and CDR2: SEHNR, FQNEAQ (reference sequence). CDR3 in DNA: TGTGCCAGCAGCTCCTTGGGCGGGAGGGCAGATACGCAGTATTTT. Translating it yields CASSSLGGRADTQYF.

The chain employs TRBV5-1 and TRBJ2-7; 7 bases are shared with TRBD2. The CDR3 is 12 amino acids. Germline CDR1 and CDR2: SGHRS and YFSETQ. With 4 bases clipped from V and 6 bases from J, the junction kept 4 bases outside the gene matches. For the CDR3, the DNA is TGCGCCAGCAGCCAAACTAGCGCCGAGCAGTACTTC. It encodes CASSQTSAEQYF.

Here the CDR3 reads CSVGRSPYEQYF. In DNA form, the CDR3 reads TGCAGCGTTGGACGGTCACCCTACGAGCAGTACTTC. This chain joins TRBV29-1 and TRBJ2-7, with D uncertain. The V end lost 4 bases, the J end lost 2 bases, and 9 bases lay between the germline ends. The germline gives CDR1 SQVTM, CDR2 ANQGSEA. This CDR3 region has 12 residues.

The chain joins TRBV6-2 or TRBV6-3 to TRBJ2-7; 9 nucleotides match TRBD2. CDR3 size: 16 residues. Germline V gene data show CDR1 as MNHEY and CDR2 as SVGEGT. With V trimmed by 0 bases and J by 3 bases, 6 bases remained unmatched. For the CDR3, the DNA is TGTGCCAGCAGTTACTCGACAAGCGGGAGGTTCTACGAGCAGTACTTC. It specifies CASSYSTSGRFYEQYF.